A single T cell receptor beta chain is shown here with its context. Seattle enrolled patients during active infection and tracked them longitudinally. This sample is drawn from a study of blood T cell repertoires in COVID-19. Study summary: Sites in the United States, Italy and Spain provided acute and convalescent COVID-19 samples. T cells, B-cell-depleted T cells, or PBMCs provided the cDNA or gDNA that served as material.

Method: immunoSEQ multiplex PCR; TCRdb's copy keeps in-frame clones and lacks some. The profile covers about 340,000 clones, with over 70% appearing a single time and 6% to 7% taken by the ten largest. The V gene lost 4 bases and the J gene lost 0 bases, with 10 bases spanning the gap. This CDR3 comprises 14 residues. Germline V gene sequence: CDR1 SGHRS, CDR2 YFSETQ. This sequence originates from a woman in her forties or fifties with COVID-19, enrolled during active disease. Sequencing used peripheral blood. The gene calls are TRBV5-1 and TRBJ1-1, with D possibly being TRBD1 (5 bases). This chain's CDR3 is CASSPGTVNTEAFF. The CDR3 coding sequence is TGCGCCAGCAGCCCCGGGACTGTGAACACTGAAGCTTTCTTT. The full variable domain, in which reference TRBV5-1 and TRBJ1-1 provide the parts outside the CDR3, is KAGVTQTPRYLIKTRGQQVTLSCSPISGHRSVSWYQQTPGQGLQFLFEYFSETQRNKGNFPGRFSGRQFSNSRSEMNVSTLELGDSALYLCASSPGTVNTEAFFGQGTRLTVV.